The 30 T cell receptor delta chains below come from one sample, sequenced in a study of gamma-delta T cells after stem cell transplantation. TCRdb redid clone calling on the RT-PCR reads using CATT. The table records under 2,500 delta-chain clones, approximately 4.2% of them present only once. The specimen sequenced was gamma-delta T cells. The source is a human donor. It is not recorded whose cells these are; they may come from a transplant donor.

In its sample, this clone was seen a few times. The likely explanation is a read error, given a far larger clone one base away. This chain connects TRDV2 to TRDJ1; TRDD3 agrees at 9 bases. Losses at the gene ends were 2 bases for V and 4 bases for J; bases not matched to a gene: 7. Germline V gene sequence: CDR1 GEAIGNYY, CDR2 EKD. This CDR3 region has 15 residues. The chain's CDR3 is CACDNLGDQGDKLIF. The CDR3 bases are TGTGCCTGTGACAACCTGGGGGATCAGGGCGATAAACTCATCTTT.

As regards this clone: TCRdb's protein, taken from a much larger clone, differs from this DNA's translation at residue 6, likely owing to a read error; the protein displayed comes from the DNA. V usage is TRDV2 and J usage is TRDJ1; 8 bases agree with TRDD3. The CDR3 has 18 amino acids. V trimming: 0 bases; J trimming: 0 bases; junction bases outside the gene matches: 11. Germline V gene data show CDR1 as GEAIGNYY and CDR2 as EKD. The DNA of the CDR3 is TGTGCCTGTGACACCCCGGGACTGGGGGCCACGTACACCGATAAACTCATCTTT. It encodes CACDTPGLGATYTDKLIF.

This clone occurred a few times. The rearrangement uses TRDV2 and TRDJ1, with 12 bases fitting TRDD3. Unmatched junction bases numbered 6, after V lost 0 bases and J lost 2 bases. From germline, CDR1 is GEAIGNYY and CDR2 EKD. The CDR3 loop spans 17 amino acids. The CDR3 loop reads CACDTVLLGDTTDKLIF. CDR3 nucleotide sequence: TGTGCCTGTGACACCGTTCTACTGGGGGATACAACCGATAAACTCATCTTT.

This clone is deemed large. The gene calls are TRDV2 and TRDJ3; 13 positions match TRDD3. From germline, CDR1 is GEAIGNYY and CDR2 EKD. The CDR3 sequence is 19 residues long. Unmatched junction bases numbered 5, after V lost 2 bases and J lost 2 bases. The chain's CDR3 is CACDSTGGYGTWDTRQMFF. In DNA, the CDR3 is TGTGCCTGTGACAGTACTGGGGGATACGGGACCTGGGACACCCGACAGATGTTTTTC.

Concerning this clone: TCRdb lists the protein of a much larger clone for this DNA, which differs at residue 12, so this is likely a read error; the protein given here is translated from the DNA itself. The CDR3 sequence: CACDKLGDTYPCTDKLIF. The CDR3 DNA follows: TGTGCCTGTGACAAGCTGGGGGATACTTATCCGTGCACCGATAAACTCATCTTT. V gene TRDV2 combines with J gene TRDJ1; 11 nucleotides match TRDD3. Germline loops: CDR1 GEAIGNYY, CDR2 EKD. With 2 bases clipped from V and 1 base from J, the junction kept 11 bases outside the gene matches. The CDR3 contains 18 residues.

By share, this clone counts as medium-sized. This chain uses TRDV2 with TRDJ3, with TRDD3 identical over 9 bases. Trimming cost V 0 bases and J 0 bases; bases outside gene matches: 2. This CDR3 has 18 residues. CDR1 and CDR2 from the germline V gene are GEAIGNYY and EKD. CDR3 DNA: TGTGCCTGTGACACCGGGGATACGCGCTCCTGGGACACCCGACAGATGTTTTTC. Translation gives CACDTGDTRSWDTRQMFF.

This clone was seen more than once but under ten times. The TCRdb protein, from a much larger clone, departs from this DNA's translation at residue 16, likely by read error; the protein shown derives from the DNA. Here the CDR3 reads CACDTVDGGYAGTDKPIF. The CDR3 DNA reads TGTGCCTGTGACACCGTTGATGGGGGATACGCAGGGACCGATAAACCCATCTTT. This chain joins TRDV2 and TRDJ1; 11 bases are shared with TRDD3. The germline CDR1 and CDR2 sequences are GEAIGNYY and EKD. The CDR3 contains 18 residues.

This clone appeared a few times. A far bigger clonotype differs at one base, so this is likely a read error. Other DNA sequences of this sample code for an identical CDR3. The chain couples TRDV2 to TRDJ1, with 12 bases matching TRDD3. J lost 0 bases, V lost 1 base, and 11 bases had no gene match. The CDR3 loop spans 19 amino acids. From germline, CDR1 is GEAIGNYY and CDR2 EKD. CDR3 bases: TGTGCCTGTGACACTCTAACTGGGGGATACCGCGGGTACACCGATAAACTCATCTTT. This sequence encodes CACDTLTGGYRGYTDKLIF.

A word on this clone: TCRdb has a much larger clone's protein, which differs at residue 4 from the translation of this DNA, likely because of a read error; what is shown is the protein translated from the DNA. CDR3 DNA sequence: TGTGCCTGTGGCAGGCTGGGGGAACTGTACACCGATAAACTCATCTTT. It yields the protein CACGRLGELYTDKLIF. The gene calls are TRDV2 and TRDJ1; 8 nucleotides align to TRDD3. J was trimmed by 0 bases and V by 5 bases; bases with no gene match: 10. The CDR3 consists of 16 residues. Germline V gene sequence: CDR1 GEAIGNYY, CDR2 EKD.

This clone was picked up a small number of times. A read error is likely here: a far larger clone is one base away. This sample also contains other DNA sequences that code for the same CDR3. The V call is TRDV2, the J call TRDJ1; 9 bases line up with TRDD3. The CDR3 consists of 14 residues. CDR1 is GEAIGNYY and CDR2 is EKD in the germline V gene. CDR3 in DNA: TGTGCCTGTGACCCGATTAAGGGGGATACCGGTCACATTTTT. Translated, it gives CACDPIKGDTGHIF.

This clone was seen more than once but under ten times. TCRdb pairs this DNA with a much larger clone's protein that differs at residue 4, likely a read error; the protein shown was translated from the DNA. This chain joins TRDV2 and TRDJ1; TRDD3 might be the D (6 bases). Germline V gene sequence: CDR1 GEAIGNYY, CDR2 EKD. The germline V and J ends were trimmed by 5 bases and 0 bases, with 18 bases remaining between them. The CDR3 spans 16 residues. CDR3 protein: CACGTVGAPYTDKLIF. DNA of the CDR3: TGTGCCTGTGGCACTGTGGGGGCCCCGTACACCGATAAACTCATCTTT.

V is TRDV2 and J is TRDJ1, with 9 bases fitting TRDD3. CDR1 is GEAIGNYY and CDR2 is EKD in the germline V gene. CDR3 length: 14 residues. V lost 6 bases and J lost 5; bases outside the gene matches: 9. The CDR3 DNA reads TGTGCCTGTTCATACTGGGGGAAAAAGGATAAACTCATCTTT. As protein: CACSYWGKKDKLIF.

In regard to this clone: TCRdb assigns this DNA the protein of a much larger clone, which departs from its translation at residue 15; this likely reflects a read error, and the protein shown comes from translating the DNA. The chain links TRDV2 to TRDJ1, with 9 bases fitting TRDD3. This CDR3 spans 17 amino acids. Germline CDR1 is GEAIGNYY and CDR2 is EKD. The CDR3 sequence: CACDSVMGDRGTDKPIF. In DNA, the CDR3 is TGTGCCTGTGACTCCGTGATGGGGGATAGGGGCACCGATAAACCCATCTTT.

In regard to this clone: The TCRdb protein, from a much larger clone, departs from this DNA's translation at residue 6, likely by read error; the protein shown derives from the DNA. The chain links TRDV2 to TRDJ1; D is perhaps TRDD3 (5 bases). Germline CDR1 GEAIGNYY, CDR2 EKD. V was trimmed by 1 base and J by 1 base, leaving 15 bases between them. This CDR3 contains 16 residues. The CDR3: CACDTPGGEPTDKLIF. The CDR3 nucleotides are TGTGCCTGTGACACTCCTGGAGGGGAGCCCACCGATAAACTCATCTTT.

Points on this clone: A far larger clone is off by one base, so a read error is likely. The identical CDR3 is also encoded by other nucleotide sequences in the sample. This rearrangement joins TRDV2 to TRDJ1, with a weak D call TRDD3 (6 bases). The CDR3 sequence is 16 residues long. Germline CDR1 GEAIGNYY, CDR2 EKD. CDR3 nucleotides: TGTGCCTGCGACACTGTGGGGGCCCCGTACACCGATAAACTCATCTTT. The encoded protein is CACDTVGAPYTDKLIF.

A note on this clone: This is likely an artifact of a read error, given a far larger clone one base away. The chain carries TRDV2 and TRDJ3; 10 bases align to TRDD3. The germline gives CDR1 GEAIGNYY, CDR2 EKD. The CDR3 runs to 25 residues. The ends lost 0 bases at V and 2 bases at J; junction bases unmatched: 24. Here the CDR3 DNA reads TGTGCCTGTGACACCCCTGGCGGACCTACTGGGGGATCCCACCTAAGCCCCTGGGACACCCGACAGATGTTTTTC. Its translation is CACDTPGGPTGGSHLSPWDTRQMFF.

The sample holds a few counts of this clone. This chain uses TRDV2 with TRDJ1, with TRDD3 matching 11 bases. The CDR3 length is 20 residues. V trimming: 0 bases; J trimming: 0 bases; junction bases outside the gene matches: 14. Germline CDR1 is GEAIGNYY and CDR2 is EKD. The CDR3 nucleotides read TGTGCCTGTGACACCGTTCAAGTACTGGGGGATAGAAGATACACCGATAAACTCATCTTT. Its translation is CACDTVQVLGDRRYTDKLIF.

The table lists this clone with a few counts. This likely came from a read error, as a far larger clone is one base away. Within the sample, other DNA sequences also encode this same CDR3. V and J are TRDV1 and TRDJ1, with D perhaps matching TRDD2 or TRDD3 (8 bases each). With 4 bases removed from V and 5 bases from J, the gap between germline ends came to 38 bases. Germline values: CDR1 TSWWSYY, CDR2 QGS. This CDR3 region has 22 residues. The CDR3 nucleotides are TGTGCTCTTGGGGGGCCTCCTTCCTATAGCTGGGGGACGCAACTCACCCTGGATAAACTCATCTTT. Translated: CALGGPPSYSWGTQLTLDKLIF.

This clone was seen a few times. The protein in TCRdb stems from a much larger clone and differs at residue 10 from this DNA's translation, likely a read error; here the protein is translated from the DNA. The chain couples TRDV2 to TRDJ1; D is uncertain. Germline loops: CDR1 GEAIGNYY, CDR2 EKD. Trimming pared 3 bases from V and 4 bases from J, leaving 14 bases between. This CDR3 comprises 14 residues. The CDR3 bases are TGTGCCTGTGACGCTTTGAAGGGAGGCGATAAACTCATCTTT. It codes for CACDALKGGDKLIF.

In regard to this clone: Translating this DNA gives a protein that differs at residue 10 from the TCRdb one, which belongs to a much larger clone; a read error is likely, and the protein shown is this translation. This chain links TRDV2 with TRDJ1; D is unclear. The germline V gene encodes CDR1 GEAIGNYY and CDR2 EKD. The ends were cut back, 0 bases at V and 0 bases at J, with 16 bases in the middle. The CDR3 contains 17 residues. CDR3 in DNA: TGTGCCTGTGACACCGTCCGAGCTCTGAGGGACACCGATAAACTCATCTTT. Its protein product is CACDTVRALRDTDKLIF.

This CDR3 is CACDTLLTGGSNRMDKLIF. As DNA, the CDR3 is TGTGCCTGTGACACTCTCTTAACTGGAGGATCTAATCGGATGGATAAACTCATCTTT. The chain uses TRDV2 and TRDJ1, with D possibly matching TRDD3 (5 bases). This CDR3 is 19 amino acids long. Looked up from germline, CDR1 is GEAIGNYY and CDR2 is EKD. V was trimmed by 1 base and J by 5 bases, leaving 28 bases between them.

This clone was counted a few times. This likely came from a read error, as a far larger clone is one base away. Other nucleotide sequences from this sample produce the same CDR3. J is TRDJ3 and V is TRDV2; 10 bases are shared with TRDD3. CDR3 length: 20 amino acids. Per germline, CDR1 GEAIGNYY and CDR2 EKD. The CDR3 protein is CACDTLSGDTRAWDTRQMFF. The CDR3 DNA reads TGTGCCTGTGACACCCTGTCGGGGGATACGCGAGCCTGGGACACCCGGCAGATGTTTTTC.

The sample holds a few counts of this clone. TCRdb's protein for this DNA is that of a much larger clone and differs from the translation at residues 5 and 17, likely a read error; the protein shown is the DNA translation. The chain links TRDV1 to TRDJ1; TRDD3 matches 10 bases. Trimming removed 4 bases from V and 4 bases from J; junction bases left unmatched: 27. CDR3 size: 22 residues. The germline V gene encodes CDR1 TSWWSYY and CDR2 QGS. CDR3 sequence reads: CALGASPISYYWGIRGIDKLIF. CDR3 in DNA: TGTGCTCTTGGGGCAAGCCCCATATCTTATTACTGGGGGATCAGGGGCATCGATAAACTCATCTTT.

This clone was observed a few times. TCRdb assigns this DNA the protein of a much larger clone, which departs from its translation at residue 11; this likely reflects a read error, and the protein shown comes from translating the DNA. The rearrangement uses TRDV2 and TRDJ1, with 7 bases lining up with TRDD3. The CDR3 length is 18 residues. With V trimmed by 0 bases and J by 1 base, 13 bases remained unmatched. CDR1 is GEAIGNYY and CDR2 is EKD in the germline V gene. CDR3 nucleotide sequence: TGTGCCTGTGACACCGTCTCGAAACTGGGGAAGAGCACCGATAAACTCATCTTT. Encoded protein: CACDTVSKLGKSTDKLIF.

The chain couples TRDV2 to TRDJ2; 9 positions match TRDD3. Germline lookup yields CDR1 GEAIGNYY and CDR2 EKD. The junction had 13 bases not matched to a gene; V was cut back by 3 bases and J by 0 bases. The CDR3 is 19 amino acids. The CDR3, as DNA: TGTGCCTGTGACCCGTTGCTGGGGGATTTCGCCCCTTTGACAGCACAACTCTTCTTT. Translated: CACDPLLGDFAPLTAQLFF.

As to this clone: With a far larger clone one base away, a read error is the likely cause. This CDR3 is also generated by other DNA sequences in the sample. The J gene is TRDJ1, the V gene TRDV2; TRDD3 aligns across 7 bases. The CDR3 has 15 residues. J gave up 0 bases and V 4 bases, and 7 bases lay outside the gene matches. Germline-derived CDR1 and CDR2 are GEAIGNYY and EKD. CDR3 protein: CACDTLGAYTDKLIF. DNA of the CDR3: TGTGCCTGTGATACGCTGGGGGCCTACACCGATAAACTCATCTTT.

The gene calls are TRDV2 and TRDJ1; D might be TRDD3 (7 bases). Germline CDR1 and CDR2: GEAIGNYY and EKD. V was cut by 4 bases and J by 0 bases, with 29 bases left in between. The CDR3 totals 20 residues. The CDR3 here is CACDPLSSLPLGAHTDKLIF. The CDR3 DNA is TGTGCCTGTGATCCCCTTTCCTCCCTTCCCCTGGGGGCCCACACCGATAAACTCATCTTT.

The table lists this clone with a few counts. TCRdb has a much larger clone's protein, which differs at residue 3 from the translation of this DNA, likely because of a read error; what is shown is the protein translated from the DNA. The V call is TRDV2, the J call TRDJ3; D is unresolved. The germline CDR1 and CDR2 sequences are GEAIGNYY and EKD. The CDR3 is made up of 16 amino acids. The CDR3 DNA sequence: TGTGCCAGTGACTCGATTAGCTCCTGGGACACCCGACAGATGTTTTTC. It codes for CASDSISSWDTRQMFF.

The chain recombines TRDV2 with TRDJ1, with TRDD3 matching 8 bases. With V trimmed by 3 bases and J by 1 base, 6 bases remained unmatched. Germline V lookup: CDR1 GEAIGNYY, CDR2 EKD. This CDR3 contains 15 residues. The CDR3 sequence is CACDSLGDLTDKLIF. CDR3 nucleotides: TGTGCCTGTGACTCCCTGGGGGACCTCACCGATAAACTCATCTTT.

For this clone: The protein held in TCRdb is that of a much larger clone and does not match this DNA's translation at residue 11, likely because of a read error; the protein shown is translated from the DNA. The genes are TRDV2 and TRDJ1; D may be TRDD3 (7 bases). The V gene lost 2 bases and the J gene lost 4 bases, with 28 bases spanning the gap. From germline, CDR1 is GEAIGNYY and CDR2 EKD. This CDR3 comprises 19 residues. The CDR3 DNA reads as TGTGCCTGTGACATCCTACTGGGGAATACGTGGCCAAACAACGATAAACTCATCTTT. This translates into CACDILLGNTWPNNDKLIF.